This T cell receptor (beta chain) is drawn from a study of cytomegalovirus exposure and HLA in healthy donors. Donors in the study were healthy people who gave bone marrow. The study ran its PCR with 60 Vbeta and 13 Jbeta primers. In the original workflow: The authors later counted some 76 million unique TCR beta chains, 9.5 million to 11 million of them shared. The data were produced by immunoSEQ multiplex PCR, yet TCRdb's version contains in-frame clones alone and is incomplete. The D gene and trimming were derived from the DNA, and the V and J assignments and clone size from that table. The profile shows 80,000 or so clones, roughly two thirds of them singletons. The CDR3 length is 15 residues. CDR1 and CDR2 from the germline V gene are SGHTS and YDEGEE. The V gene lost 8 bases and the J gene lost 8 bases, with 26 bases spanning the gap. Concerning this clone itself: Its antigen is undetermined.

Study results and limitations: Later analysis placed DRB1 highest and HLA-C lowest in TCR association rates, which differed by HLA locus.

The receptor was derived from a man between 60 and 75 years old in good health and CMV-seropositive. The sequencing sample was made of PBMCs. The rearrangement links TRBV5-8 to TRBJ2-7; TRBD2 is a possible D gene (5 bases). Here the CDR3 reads CASPRALNTGLKQYF. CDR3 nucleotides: TGTGCCAGTCCACGGGCTCTAAACACGGGGTTGAAGCAGTACTTC.